The 10 T cell receptor beta chains reported below all come from one sample, sequenced in a study of chemoradiotherapy in HPV16-positive cancers. The repertoire was sequenced with immunoSEQ multiplex PCR; TCRdb's copy has only in-frame clones and lacks some. The sample yields around 30,000 clones, approximately 89% seen once. Specimen: blood, collected from a patient who underwent chemoradiotherapy. These TCRs come from a human donor with HPV-associated anogenital cancer.

The J gene is TRBJ1-2, the V gene TRBV2; D call uncertain. Trimming removed 7 bases at V and 2 bases at J, with 14 bases between. CDR1 SNHLY and CDR2 FYNNEI come from the germline V gene. The CDR3 runs to 14 residues. CDR3 amino acids: CASTERGTNYGYTF. The CDR3 DNA is TGTGCCAGCACCGAAAGAGGAACCAACTATGGCTACACCTTC.

The chain joins TRBV30 to TRBJ1-5; a possible D gene is TRBD1 (6 bases). The CDR3 is 15 residues long. Germline CDR1 and CDR2: GTSNPN and SVGIG (reference sequence). V lost 3 bases and J lost 3, with 15 bases in between. The CDR3 DNA is TGTGCCTGGAGGACCAGGGGTGCCCACAATCAGCCCCAGCATTTT. Its translation is CAWRTRGAHNQPQHF.

The gene calls are TRBV19 and TRBJ2-1, with D perhaps matching TRBD1 or TRBD2 (6 bases each). CDR1 is LNHDA, CDR2 SQIVND, per germline (reference sequence). This CDR3 is 16 amino acids long. V gave up 7 bases and J gave up 2 bases, with 18 bases separating them. The CDR3: CASNRRGERAYNEQFF. CDR3 bases: TGTGCCAGTAATCGAAGGGGGGAACGAGCCTACAATGAGCAGTTCTTC.

The chain joins TRBV5-3 to TRBJ2-7; D gene uncertain. TRBV5-3 is marked as an open reading frame, function uncertain. CDR3 size: 15 residues. V was trimmed by 0 bases and J by 3 bases, leaving 13 bases between them. The CDR3 region is CARSLELNEGYEQYF. CDR3 coding DNA: TGTGCCAGAAGCTTGGAGCTAAACGAAGGCTACGAGCAGTACTTC.

The V gene is TRBV2, the J gene TRBJ2-1; the D is unclear. The CDR3 runs to 12 residues. With 4 bases removed from V and 3 bases from J, the gap between germline ends came to 4 bases. Looked up from germline, CDR1 is SNHLY and CDR2 is FYNNEI. CDR3: CASSGVYNEQFF. Here the CDR3 DNA reads TGTGCCAGCAGTGGGGTCTACAATGAGCAGTTCTTC.

The J gene is TRBJ2-5, the V gene TRBV11-1; maybe TRBD2 (6 bases). With 5 bases removed from V and 0 bases from J, the gap between germline ends came to 16 bases. CDR3 length equals 16 residues. Germline assignment: CDR1 SGHAT and CDR2 FQDESV (reference sequence). The CDR3 DNA reads TGTGCCAGCAGCCCAGCGACTAGGGAGGACCAAGAGACCCAGTACTTC. This gives the protein CASSPATREDQETQYF.

This clone has just a few counts. Additional DNA sequences in this sample encode the identical CDR3. V and J are TRBV9 and TRBJ1-1, with 12 bases matching TRBD1. V lost 3 bases, J lost 5 bases, and 5 bases stayed unmatched. Germline assignment: CDR1 SGDLS and CDR2 YYNGEE. CDR3 length equals 15 residues. This chain's CDR3 is CASSGGTGGRTEAFF. The CDR3 nucleotides are TGTGCCAGCAGCGGAGGGACAGGGGGCAGGACTGAAGCTTTCTTT.

This clone has only one observation. The gene calls are TRBV18 and TRBJ2-3; 8 bases agree with TRBD2. V was clipped by 5 bases and J by 4 bases; unmatched bases: 11. Germline CDR1 reads KGHSH; CDR2 reads LQKENI. The CDR3 sequence is 16 residues long. CDR3 sequence reads: CASSDRYGRAPDTQYF. The CDR3 coding sequence is TGTGCCAGCTCAGACCGCTACGGGAGGGCTCCAGATACGCAGTATTTT.

The CDR3 DNA is TGCGCCAGCAGCCAAGATCGGGCAGGCGTCAACTATGGCTACACCTTC. It encodes CASSQDRAGVNYGYTF. The chain joins TRBV4-1 to TRBJ1-2; D is unclear. Deletions cut 0 bases from V and 2 bases from J, with 13 bases between. The germline V gene has CDR1 MGHRA and CDR2 YSYEKL. The CDR3 contains 16 residues.

The chain employs TRBV9 and TRBJ2-2; D remains unclear. Germline assignment: CDR1 SGDLS and CDR2 YYNGEE. Between the trimmed V and J ends, which lost 3 bases and 8 bases, there was a span of 8 bases. This CDR3 is built from 12 residues. The CDR3 DNA reads TGTGCCAGCAGCGCCGTCAGAGGGGAGCTGTTTTTT. This encodes CASSAVRGELFF.